The 21 T cell receptor beta chains below all came from one sample that was sequenced in a study of blood T cell repertoires in COVID-19. The method was immunoSEQ multiplex PCR; TCRdb's version includes in-frame clones alone and lacks a portion of them. The sample lists fewer than 250,000 clones, more than 75% occurring once. Material for sequencing was PBMCs or T cells enriched from blood (not recorded which). These receptors came from a woman aged 50 to 60 who had recovered from COVID-19.

J is TRBJ1-5 and V is TRBV7-2; D is undetermined. The CDR3 spans 15 residues. Germline loops: CDR1 SGHTA, CDR2 FQGNSA. The V gene lost 1 base and the J gene lost 4 bases, with 11 bases spanning the gap. The CDR3 protein is CASSLGRPLNQPQHF. The CDR3 nucleotides are TGTGCCAGCAGCTTAGGGAGACCGCTTAATCAGCCCCAGCATTTT.

This sequence joins TRBV20-1 and TRBJ1-1, with 10 bases that match TRBD1. With 6 bases clipped from V and 5 bases from J, the junction kept 0 bases outside the gene matches. Germline CDR1 is DFQATT and CDR2 is SNEGSKA (reference sequence). CDR3 length: 11 residues. CDR3 DNA: TGCAGTGCGGACAGGGGGACTGAAGCTTTCTTT. The encoded protein is CSADRGTEAFF.

V usage is TRBV27 and J usage is TRBJ2-2; 9 bases are shared with TRBD1. The CDR3 spans 18 residues. The V gene end was trimmed by 5 bases and the J gene end by 3 bases; junction bases not matched to a gene: 13. Germline V gene sequence: CDR1 MNHEY, CDR2 SMNVEV (reference sequence). The CDR3 nucleotides read TGTGCCAGCAGTCTCTACGACAGGGGGGAATATTACACCGGGGAGCTGTTTTTT. Amino acid sequence: CASSLYDRGEYYTGELFF.

The chain carries TRBV6-5 and TRBJ1-2; possible D gene TRBD1, 5 bases. Per germline, CDR1 MNHEY and CDR2 SVGAGI. The CDR3 spans 14 residues. Trimming took 6 bases from V and 4 from J, leaving 15 bases between them. This CDR3 is CASREGGTFYGYTF. CDR3 in DNA: TGTGCCAGCAGAGAGGGAGGGACCTTCTATGGCTACACCTTC.

This clone showed up just a few times. The CDR3 sequence: CASSGAGTGGEKLFF. The DNA for the CDR3 is TGCGCCAGCAGCGGGGCCGGGACAGGGGGCGAAAAACTGTTTTTT. V usage is TRBV5-1 and J usage is TRBJ1-4; 12 bases map to TRBD1. Germline values: CDR1 SGHRS, CDR2 YFSETQ. The CDR3 contains 15 residues. Losses at the gene ends were 4 bases for V and 8 bases for J; bases not matched to a gene: 6.

The chain employs TRBV7-9 and TRBJ1-2; 12 positions agree with TRBD1. The CDR3 has 14 amino acids. Germline values: CDR1 SEHNR, CDR2 FQNEAQ (reference sequence). V lost 1 base to trimming and J lost 8 bases; unmatched junction nucleotides: 2. CDR3 amino acids: CASSLGDRGHGYTF. CDR3 DNA sequence: TGTGCCAGCAGCTTAGGGGACAGGGGGCACGGCTACACCTTC.

V and J are TRBV23-1 and TRBJ2-7; possible D gene TRBD1, 5 bases. TRBV23-1 is flagged as an ORF with uncertain function. The V and J ends lost 7 bases and 3 bases respectively, with 28 bases between them. The CDR3 contains 18 residues. CDR3 region: CASTRGQKGSDVVYEQYF. In DNA form, the CDR3 reads TGCGCCAGCACCCGCGGCCAGAAGGGGTCTGATGTTGTCTACGAGCAGTACTTC.

This chain uses TRBV9 with TRBJ2-5, with TRBD2 matching 13 bases. Germline V gives CDR1 SGDLS, CDR2 YYNGEE. The CDR3 sequence is 17 residues long. V shed 0 bases, J shed 4 bases, and the junction held 6 bases outside the gene matches. CDR3 loop: CASSVGTSGSQRETQYF. Here the CDR3 DNA reads TGTGCCAGCAGCGTAGGGACTAGCGGGAGTCAACGAGAGACCCAGTACTTC. Looking up the rest from reference TRBV9 and TRBJ2-5 gives the full variable domain: DSGVTQTPKHLITATGQRVTLRCSPRSGDLSVYWYQQSLDQGLQFLIQYYNGEERAKGNILERFSAQQFPDLHSELNLSSLELGDSALYFCASSVGTSGSQRETQYFGPGTRLLVL.

The chain employs TRBV19 and TRBJ2-3; 13 bases are shared with TRBD2. Germline V gene data show CDR1 as LNHDA and CDR2 as SQIVND (reference sequence). Unmatched junction bases numbered 7, after V lost 7 bases and J lost 0 bases. The CDR3 spans 17 residues. CDR3 residues: CASKGLAGTISTDTQYF. The CDR3, as DNA: TGTGCCAGTAAGGGACTAGCGGGGACGATTAGCACAGATACGCAGTATTTT. The whole variable domain, filled in from reference TRBV19 and TRBJ2-3, reads DGGITQSPKYLFRKEGQNVTLSCEQNLNHDAMYWYRQDPGQGLRLIYYSQIVNDFQKGDIAEGYSVSREKKESFPLTVTSAQKNPTAFYLCASKGLAGTISTDTQYFGPGTRLTVL.

This chain joins TRBV10-1 and TRBJ2-1; 10 bases match TRBD2. CDR3 length equals 17 residues. V trimming: 3 bases; J trimming: 6 bases; junction bases outside the gene matches: 11. From germline, CDR1 is WNHNN and CDR2 SYGVQD (reference sequence). CDR3 nucleotide sequence: TGCGCCAGCAGTGATCCTCGAGGTAGCGGGGGGACCAATGAGCAGTTCTTC. Translation gives CASSDPRGSGGTNEQFF.

The rearrangement joins TRBV7-6 to TRBJ2-7; the match to TRBD1 covers 11 bases. The V gene's germline CDR1 is SGHVS and CDR2 FNYEAQ. This CDR3 contains 15 residues. After removal of 1 base from V and 3 bases from J, the junction contained 2 bases not matched to a gene. The CDR3 is CASSLDGTGGYEQYF. DNA of the CDR3: TGTGCCAGCAGCTTAGATGGGACAGGGGGCTACGAGCAGTACTTC.

The chain has TRBV4-3 and TRBJ2-1; 8 bases align to TRBD2. Looked up from germline, CDR1 is LGHNA and CDR2 is YSLEER. This CDR3 has 18 amino acids. With V trimmed by 0 bases and J by 11 bases, 18 bases remained unmatched. The CDR3 DNA is TGCGCCAGCAGCCAAGAGCTCCTGCGGGGGGAATGGAACAGGAAGCAGTTCTTC. The encoded protein is CASSQELLRGEWNRKQFF.

The chain carries TRBV28 and TRBJ2-3; perhaps TRBD1 as D (6 bases). Germline V gene lookup returns CDR1 MDHEN and CDR2 SYDVKM. CDR3 length: 21 amino acids. V was trimmed by 3 bases and J by 3 bases, leaving 31 bases between them. The CDR3: CASSFSDPPFPTGSETDTQYF. As DNA, the CDR3 is TGTGCCAGCAGTTTTTCCGACCCACCTTTTCCGACAGGCTCAGAGACAGATACGCAGTATTTT.

The rearrangement uses TRBV6-5 and TRBJ1-6; the D is unclear. V gave up 0 bases and J gave up 18 bases, with 12 bases separating them. Germline values: CDR1 MNHEY, CDR2 SVGAGI. This CDR3 comprises 12 residues. CDR3 amino acids: CASSYSGETNHF. The CDR3 DNA reads TGTGCCAGCAGTTACTCGGGAGAAACTAACCACTTT.

V usage is TRBV27 and J usage is TRBJ2-1; TRBD2 matches at 10 bases. The trim removed 10 bases at V and 7 bases at J, leaving 10 bases unmatched. CDR3 length: 14 amino acids. The germline V gene encodes CDR1 MNHEY and CDR2 SMNVEV (reference sequence). The CDR3 DNA is TGTGCCACCACCCTAGCGGGAGCTCAGAATGAGCAGTTCTTC. Translated, it gives CATTLAGAQNEQFF.

The J gene is TRBJ1-3, the V gene TRBV2, with a tentative D call TRBD1 (5 bases). Per the germline V gene, CDR1 is SNHLY and CDR2 is FYNNEI. The CDR3 covers 13 residues. V lost 4 bases to trimming and J lost 4 bases, with 8 bases between them. CDR3 nucleotide sequence: TGTGCCAGCAGTGTGACAGAAGGAAACACCATATATTTT. This translates into CASSVTEGNTIYF. Drawing the rest from reference TRBV2 and TRBJ1-3, the complete variable domain is EPEVTQTPSHQVTQMGQEVILRCVPISNHLYFYWYRQILGQKVEFLVSFYNNEISEKSEIFDDQFSVERPDGSNFTLKIRSTKLEDSAMYFCASSVTEGNTIYFGEGSWLTVV.

This sequence joins TRBV5-5 and TRBJ1-1; TRBD1 matches at 9 bases. This CDR3 is 16 amino acids long. Germline trimming cut 6 bases from V and 0 bases from J; bases unmatched to any gene: 9. CDR1 and CDR2 from the germline V gene are SGHKS and YYEKEE (reference sequence). The CDR3 loop reads CASTRQGGLVNTEAFF. For the CDR3, the DNA is TGTGCCAGCACCCGACAGGGGGGACTTGTGAACACTGAAGCTTTCTTT.

This clone appeared a single time. The chain has TRBV6-5 and TRBJ1-2; 7 bases map to TRBD1. V lost 5 bases and J lost 5; bases outside the gene matches: 8. Germline V lookup: CDR1 MNHEY, CDR2 SVGAGI. This CDR3 has 14 amino acids. The chain's CDR3 is CASSRDSGPYGYTF. DNA of the CDR3: TGTGCCAGCAGTCGGGACAGCGGTCCGTATGGCTACACCTTC.

This chain links TRBV5-1 with TRBJ1-5; 8 nucleotides line up with TRBD1. The length of the CDR3 is 16 residues. Germline V gene lookup returns CDR1 SGHRS and CDR2 YFSETQ. The trim removed 1 base at V and 2 bases at J, leaving 5 bases unmatched. The CDR3 reads CASSLYPGGGNQPQHF. In DNA form, the CDR3 reads TGCGCCAGCAGCTTGTACCCAGGGGGCGGCAATCAGCCCCAGCATTTT.

The chain combines TRBV11-3 with TRBJ2-3, with 9 bases identical to TRBD2. V lost 5 bases and J lost 2; bases outside the gene matches: 11. The V gene's germline CDR1 is SGHNT and CDR2 YENEEA. The CDR3 has 17 amino acids. Written as DNA, the CDR3 is TGTGCCAGCAGCCCAGAGCAGGGCGGGAGGGCCACAGATACGCAGTATTTT. Protein sequence: CASSPEQGGRATDTQYF.

The sample holds one count of this clone. The genes are TRBV25-1 and TRBJ1-6, with D possibly TRBD1 on 6 matching bases. CDR1 is MGHDK and CDR2 is SYGVNS in the germline V gene. V dropped 2 bases and J dropped 9 bases, with 11 bases sitting between them. This CDR3 comprises 14 residues. CDR3 in DNA: TGTGCCAGCAGTGAAGGGGGCCGGATTTCACCCCTCCACTTT. Translating it yields CASSEGGRISPLHF.